This T cell receptor (beta chain) was found in a study of OX40 agonist ivuxolimab in advanced cancers. Study as a whole: Aged about 23 to 90 with a mean of 60 years, they were about 80% male.

Details on this clone: Its antigen remains unidentified.

Sequencing used immunoSEQ multiplex PCR; TCRdb keeps in-frame clones, though not all of them. Of roughly 62,000 clones listed, roughly 86% are singletons. General observations from the study: Clonal expansion from baseline to week 6 occurred in both CD4+ and CD8+ T cells.

Samples of blood were obtained at baseline, on cycle 4 day 1, and on cycle 7 day 1. The CDR3 is 16 residues long. Per the germline V gene, CDR1 is SGHNT and CDR2 is YYREEE (reference sequence). V was clipped by 4 bases and J by 0 bases, with 13 bases between them. This chain uses TRBV5-4 with TRBJ2-2; no firm D call. This clonotype originated in an adult with an advanced solid tumor such as melanoma, head and neck, liver or kidney cancer. The sample in question was CD4+ or CD8+ T cells sorted from blood, obtained in a trial of the OX40 agonist ivuxolimab. The CDR3 region is CASSLGRTANTGELFF. CDR3 DNA: TGTGCCAGCAGCCTTGGACGGACCGCGAACACCGGGGAGCTGTTTTTT.